The rows below give T cell receptor beta chains drawn from one sample of a study of blood T cell repertoires in COVID-19. Libraries were prepared by immunoSEQ multiplex PCR; TCRdb keeps only in-frame clonotypes and omits some of them. The table has tens of thousands of clones, roughly 85% seen once. Sequences were obtained from peripheral blood. The source of these receptors is a human donor in a cohort sampled during active or convalescent COVID-19. CDR3s include the opening cysteine and the closing phenylalanine or tryptophan. Each record gives: V gene, D gene, clone size, J gene, CDR3 DNA, CDR3 protein. D genes are given only for firm matches. The size of a clone is reported for some rows only, either as once, few or many, or as a class for expanded clones.

>TRBV6-2/TRBV6-3|TRBD1|NA|TRBJ1-4
TGTGCCAGCAGCCTCGACAGGGGAGGAGAAAAACTGTTTTTT
CASSLDRGGEKLFF
>TRBV5-8|NA|NA|TRBJ1-6
TGTGCCAGCAGCTCGAGACAGATACAAGGGGATTCACCCCTCCACTTT
CASSSRQIQGDSPLHF
>TRBV10-3|TRBD1|NA|TRBJ1-1
TGTGCCACACAGGGGGCGAGGGACAACACTGAAGCTTTCTTT
CATQGARDNTEAFF
>TRBV7-3|NA|NA|TRBJ2-5
TGTGCCAGCAGCCCCCGGGTTCAAGAGACCCAGTACTTC
CASSPRVQETQYF
>TRBV30|NA|NA|TRBJ1-2
TGTGCCTGCCGTATCTATGGCTACACCTTC
CACRIYGYTF
>TRBV21-1|NA|NA|TRBJ2-2
TGTGCCAGCAGCAAATGGGAGGGTACCGGGGAGCTGTTTTTT
CASSKWEGTGELFF
>TRBV5-4|TRBD1|NA|TRBJ2-5
TGTGCCAGCAGCGAGACAGGGACCAAGCAAGAGACCCAGTACTTC
CASSETGTKQETQYF
>TRBV3-1/TRBV3-2|TRBD1|once|TRBJ1-4
TGTGCCAGCAGCCAGGGCGGACTCACAGGGGGCAGGAATGAAAAACTGTTTTTT
CASSQGGLTGGRNEKLFF
>TRBV7-8|TRBD1|NA|TRBJ2-5
TGTGCCAGCAGCTTATCTTATCCGGGACAGGGGGCCGAGACCCAGTACTTC
CASSLSYPGQGAETQYF
>TRBV27|TRBD1|NA|TRBJ1-5
TGTGCCAGCAGCCCAGAACACGCGACAGGGACTCAGCCCCAGCATTTT
CASSPEHATGTQPQHF
>TRBV20-1|NA|NA|TRBJ1-5
TGCAGTGCTAGTGGCGGGAAAAGCCAGCCCCAGCATTTT
CSASGGKSQPQHF
>TRBV18|NA|NA|TRBJ1-2
TGTGCCAGCTCTCCTGGACAACTGAAGGATGGCTACACCTTC
CASSPGQLKDGYTF
>TRBV7-9|TRBD2|NA|TRBJ2-3
TGTGCCAGCAGCTTAAATAGCGGGGGGGCAACAGATACGCAGTATTTT
CASSLNSGGATDTQYF
>TRBV13|NA|NA|TRBJ1-2
TGTGCCAGCAGCCCGACGAGGACCCTGACTATGATTAACTATGGCTACACCTTC
CASSPTRTLTMINYGYTF
>TRBV27|TRBD1|NA|TRBJ1-5
TGTGCCAGCAGTTTAGCTGGGACAGTTGTTCAGCCCCAGCATTTT
CASSLAGTVVQPQHF
>TRBV9|NA|NA|TRBJ1-1
TGTGCCAGCAGCGCCGGGGGGAGGACCAGGACTGAAGCTTTCTTT
CASSAGGRTRTEAFF
>TRBV6-1|NA|NA|TRBJ1-4
TGTGCCAGCAGTGAATCAGGGGTTCGGGAAAAACTGTTTTTT
CASSESGVREKLFF
>TRBV27|NA|NA|TRBJ2-3
TGTGCCAGCCTCGACTCGGGACAAGGCACAGATACGCAGTATTTT
CASLDSGQGTDTQYF
>TRBV7-9|TRBD1|NA|TRBJ1-1
TGTGCCAGCAGCCCCGGGACAGGGAGCACTGAAGCTTTCTTT
CASSPGTGSTEAFF
>TRBV4-3|NA|NA|TRBJ2-2
TGCGCCAGCAGCCAAGCTGCGTCCACAGGCACCGGGGAGCTGTTTTTT
CASSQAASTGTGELFF
>TRBV6-1|NA|NA|TRBJ1-3
TGTGCCAGCAGTGGTGGGTGGAGGGAACCTGGAAACACCATATATTTT
CASSGGWREPGNTIYF
>TRBV6-5|NA|NA|TRBJ1-2
TGTGCCTCAGCGGGGGGCCTGAAGGGCTACACCTTC
CASAGGLKGYTF
>TRBV19|TRBD2|NA|TRBJ2-1
TGTGCCAGTAGGGATCCGGGGGGGCCTGACAATGAGCAGTTCTTC
CASRDPGGPDNEQFF
>TRBV3-1/TRBV3-2|TRBD2|NA|TRBJ2-7
TGTGCCAGCAGCCCGCCGGGAGGTGGGACCTACGAGCAGTACTTC
CASSPPGGGTYEQYF
>TRBV7-2|NA|NA|TRBJ1-6
TGTGCCAGCAGCTATTTCCGGGTTGATTCACCCCTCCACTTT
CASSYFRVDSPLHF
>TRBV2|TRBD2|NA|TRBJ2-7
TGTGCCAGCAATTTAGCGGGGGGCCAGTACGAGCAGTACTTC
CASNLAGGQYEQYF
>TRBV5-4|TRBD1|NA|TRBJ1-4
TGTGCCAGCAGTTCCGGGACAGGGACCGAAAAACTGTTTTTT
CASSSGTGTEKLFF
>TRBV7-2|TRBD2|NA|TRBJ2-3
TGTGCCAGCAGCTTAGACCCGAGACTAGCGGGGGGGGATGGTACGCAGTATTTT
CASSLDPRLAGGDGTQYF
>TRBV6-1|TRBD2|NA|TRBJ2-2
TGTGCCAGCAGTGACCGGCCGGGACTAGCGGGGGGGCGGAACACCGGGGAGCTGTTTTTT
CASSDRPGLAGGRNTGELFF
>TRBV10-3|NA|NA|TRBJ1-6
TGTGCCATCAGTGTGTTGGGGGGGAATTCACCCCTCCACTTT
CAISVLGGNSPLHF
>TRBV30|TRBD1|few|TRBJ1-1
TGTGCCTGGGCCGGGACAGAGAACACTGAAGCTTTCTTT
CAWAGTENTEAFF
>TRBV4-3|TRBD2|once|TRBJ2-1
TGCGCCAGCAGCCAAGATCCCCTAGCGGGGGGCAATGAGCAGTTCTTC
CASSQDPLAGGNEQFF
>TRBV11-3|TRBD1|NA|TRBJ2-7
TGTGCCAGCAGCTTAGGGGGACAGGGTTTGCACGAGCAGTACTTC
CASSLGGQGLHEQYF
>TRBV9|TRBD1|NA|TRBJ2-1
TGTGCCAGCAGCCCCAGACAGGGTAGCTACAATGAGCAGTTCTTC
CASSPRQGSYNEQFF
>TRBV6-1|TRBD2|few|TRBJ2-5
TGTGCCAGCAGTGGCGGCCTAGCGGGGGGGCTGGGAGAGACCCAGTACTTC
CASSGGLAGGLGETQYF
>TRBV9|NA|NA|TRBJ1-1
TGTGCCAGCAGCGTAGGTGGGACAAAAGGGTCAGCTTTCTTT
CASSVGGTKGSAFF
>TRBV29-1|TRBD1|NA|TRBJ2-7
TGCAGCGTGGACAGGGGACACTCCGAGCAGTACTTC
CSVDRGHSEQYF
>TRBV5-1|TRBD1|NA|TRBJ1-1
TGCGCCAGCAGCTCGACAGGGGGCGCTGGGGACACTGAAGCTTTCTTT
CASSSTGGAGDTEAFF
>TRBV7-2|TRBD2|once|TRBJ2-2
TGTGCCAGCAGCTTAGGCCCTAGCGGGGGGGCAAGCGGGGAGCTGTTTTTT
CASSLGPSGGASGELFF
>TRBV4-1|NA|NA|TRBJ1-3
TGCGCCAGCAGCGACGTCGGGGTCGGGCGCTCTGGAAACACCATATATTTT
CASSDVGVGRSGNTIYF
>TRBV5-4|TRBD1|NA|TRBJ2-1
TGTGCCAGCAGCCCCGGGACAGGGACCTACAATGAGCAGTTCTTC
CASSPGTGTYNEQFF
>TRBV12-3/TRBV12-4|NA|NA|TRBJ1-1
TGTGCCAGCAGTTTGAGGCTTGAAGCTTTCTTT
CASSLRLEAFF
>TRBV4-3|TRBD1|NA|TRBJ1-2
TGCGCCAGCAGCCAAGATGGACAGGGTAGTGGCTACACCTTC
CASSQDGQGSGYTF
>TRBV27|NA|NA|TRBJ2-7
TGTGCCAGCAGTTTAACGTACGTGGGCGGGACTGGTTCCTACGAGCAGTACTTC
CASSLTYVGGTGSYEQYF
>TRBV27|TRBD2|NA|TRBJ2-5
TGTGCCAGCAGTTTGAAGCCACGGACTAGCGGGGGGCGGGAGACCCAGTACTTC
CASSLKPRTSGGRETQYF
>TRBV25-1|TRBD1|NA|TRBJ1-4
TGTGCCAGCGGGACTTCCGGGACAGGGTCTGCGACTAATGAAAAACTGTTTTTT
CASGTSGTGSATNEKLFF
>TRBV21-1|NA|NA|TRBJ2-7
TGTGCCAGCAACAGTAGACAGACCCGATCCTACGAGCAGTACTTC
CASNSRQTRSYEQYF
>TRBV7-3|TRBD2|NA|TRBJ2-1
TGTGCCAGCAGCCCACTAGCGGGGGGGCCAAATGAGCAGTTCTTC
CASSPLAGGPNEQFF
>TRBV7-8|TRBD1|NA|TRBJ2-1
TGTGCCAGCAGCCTCGACAGGGGAGCCTACAATGAGCAGTTCTTC
CASSLDRGAYNEQFF
>TRBV2|NA|NA|TRBJ2-1
TGTGCCAGCAGCCTCGTCCCCAATGAGCAGTTCTTC
CASSLVPNEQFF
>TRBV4-3|TRBD1|NA|TRBJ1-4
TGCGCCAGCAGCCAAGTGGGGGTGGGGACAGGAGAAAAACTGTTTTTT
CASSQVGVGTGEKLFF
>TRBV1|NA|NA|TRBJ2-2
TGCACCAGCAGCCAAGTAGGAGCGAGGAACACCGGGGAGCTGTTTTTT
CTSSQVGARNTGELFF